This entry lists 12 T cell receptor beta chains sequenced from one sample in a study of Ad26.COV2.S vaccination and SARS-CoV-2 variants (dated by TCRdb to about 2021). Per the publication, the treatment or condition label means: 19 received Ad26.COV2.S at low or high dose, single or two shots; about 5 received placebo; per-sample allocation not given. For vaccine and placebo recipients, the sequenced repertoires came from samples collected on day 63 after the first injection. Libraries were prepared through the immunoSEQ multiplex PCR assay. Drawn from immuneACCESS, this table holds only the in-frame rearrangements with V and J called that TCRdb kept. Clones are partly lost; checked studies trace under half to an unresolved V gene and leave the rest unexplained. The sample data list a few hundred thousand clones, and around 90% of these were observed just once. The top ten hold about 2.8% of the sample.

The starting material was peripheral blood, obtained in a trial of Ad26.COV2.S vaccine versus placebo. These receptors were taken from a person between 18 and 60 years old who received the Ad26.COV2.S COVID-19 vaccine or a placebo.

CDR3 bases: TGTGCTGTCGGCGGCTACAATGAGCAGTTCTTC. Protein: CAVGGYNEQFF. The rearrangement links TRBV7-7 to TRBJ2-1; D not resolved. The CDR3 spans 11 residues. CDR1 and CDR2 from the germline V gene are SSHAT and FNYEAQ (reference sequence). Using reference TRBV7-7 and TRBJ2-1 for the parts outside the CDR3, the full variable domain is GAGVSQSPRYKVTKRGQDVTLRCDPISSHATLYWYQQALGQGPEFLTYFNYEAQPDKSGLPSDRFSAERPEGSISTLTIQRTEQRDSAMYRCAVGGYNEQFFGPGTRLTVL.

This clone has a handful of counts. The chain employs TRBV5-1 and TRBJ2-2; D possibly corresponds to TRBD2 (6 bases). The CDR3 has 16 amino acids. Germline CDR1 SGHRS, CDR2 YFSETQ. Deletions cut 4 bases from V and 0 bases from J, with 13 bases between. CDR3 bases: TGCGCCAGCAGCGTCGCGGGGCTAGCGAACACCGGGGAGCTGTTTTTT. It is translated as CASSVAGLANTGELFF.

This clone has only a few counts. The chain employs TRBV3-1 (or the pseudogene TRBV3-2) and TRBJ1-1; TRBD1 is a possible D gene (5 bases). Trimming left V 3 bases short and J 9 bases short, with 20 bases between. CDR3 length equals 15 residues. The V gene's germline CDR1 is LGHDT and CDR2 YNNKEL (reference sequence). The CDR3 here is CASSHGLRGVIKAFF. CDR3 DNA sequence: TGTGCCAGCAGCCATGGGCTTAGGGGCGTAATAAAAGCTTTCTTT.

The genes are TRBV5-8 and TRBJ2-7; 8 bases line up with TRBD2. Germline values: CDR1 SGHTS, CDR2 YDEGEE. Unmatched junction bases numbered 8, after V lost 7 bases and J lost 5 bases. CDR3 length: 13 residues. In nucleotides, the CDR3 is TGTGCCAGCCATAGTAGCGGGGTCCACGAGCAGTACGTC. Amino acids: CASHSSGVHEQYV.

The genes are TRBV19 and TRBJ2-3, with D perhaps TRBD2 (6 bases). The length of the CDR3 is 14 residues. Germline CDR1 LNHDA, CDR2 SQIVND (reference sequence). The V and J ends lost 2 bases and 8 bases respectively, with 14 bases between them. The CDR3 region is CASSIPGGRVTQYF. The CDR3 region has the DNA TGTGCCAGTAGTATACCTGGAGGGCGGGTTACGCAGTATTTT.

The chain combines TRBV6-5 with TRBJ2-2; D possibly uses TRBD1 or TRBD2 (5 bases each). Trimming took 6 bases from V and 7 from J, leaving 15 bases between them. The CDR3 is 14 amino acids. Germline V gene lookup returns CDR1 MNHEY and CDR2 SVGAGI. DNA of the CDR3: TGTGCCAGCAGAAATAGGGGCGCGGGCGGGGAGCTGTTTTTT. This translates into CASRNRGAGGELFF.

The V and J genes are TRBV6-4 and TRBJ1-5; D unresolved. Trimming cost V 6 bases and J 3 bases, with 9 bases left between them. Germline V gene lookup returns CDR1 MRHNA and CDR2 SNTAGT. This CDR3 contains 13 residues. The CDR3 nucleotides read TGTGCCAGCAGCCCGGAGTCCAATCAGCCCCAGCATTTT. Translating it yields CASSPESNQPQHF.

The V call is TRBV6-5, the J call TRBJ1-2; TRBD1 agrees at 8 bases. Per germline, CDR1 MNHEY and CDR2 SVGAGI. This CDR3 has 15 amino acids. V shed 6 bases, J shed 6 bases, and the junction held 12 bases outside the gene matches. CDR3 bases: TGTGCCAGCAGCCCGATACCGGGACAGGTGGATGGCTACACCTTC. Translated: CASSPIPGQVDGYTF.

A note on this clone: The same CDR3 can be traced to other DNA sequences in this sample. The chain combines TRBV9 with TRBJ2-5; TRBD2 agrees at 12 bases. Germline loops: CDR1 SGDLS, CDR2 YYNGEE. The V segment lost 0 bases and the J segment 4 bases; nucleotides outside the gene matches: 4. This CDR3 region has 16 residues. The CDR3 nucleotides are TGTGCCAGCAGCGTAGGTCTAGCGGGGGGGCTAGAGACCCAGTACTTC. The encoded protein is CASSVGLAGGLETQYF.

CDR3 amino acids: CASSYEMSDRAFYSNQPQHF. The DNA of the CDR3 is TGTGCCAGCAGTTACGAAATGTCGGACAGGGCTTTTTATAGCAATCAGCCCCAGCATTTT. The J gene is TRBJ1-5, the V gene TRBV6-2 or TRBV6-3; 8 nucleotides align to TRBD1. Germline CDR1 MNHEY, CDR2 SVGEGT. J was trimmed by 0 bases and V by 2 bases; bases with no gene match: 15. The CDR3 contains 20 residues.

The rearrangement joins TRBV7-8 to TRBJ1-1; D not certain. Deletions cut 5 bases from V and 2 bases from J, with 6 bases between. The CDR3 has 12 amino acids. The germline CDR1 and CDR2 sequences are SGHVS and FQNEAQ. The CDR3 here is CASSRDNTEAFF. The DNA for the CDR3 is TGTGCCAGCAGCCGCGACAACACTGAAGCTTTCTTT.

J is TRBJ1-5 and V is TRBV6-1; D is ambiguous. The CDR3 is 13 amino acids. Per the germline V gene, CDR1 is MNHNS and CDR2 is SASEGT. The V end was cut by 0 bases, the J end by 4 bases, with 4 bases between. The CDR3 here is CASSEAGNQPQHF. Written as DNA, the CDR3 is TGTGCCAGCAGTGAAGCGGGTAATCAGCCCCAGCATTTT.